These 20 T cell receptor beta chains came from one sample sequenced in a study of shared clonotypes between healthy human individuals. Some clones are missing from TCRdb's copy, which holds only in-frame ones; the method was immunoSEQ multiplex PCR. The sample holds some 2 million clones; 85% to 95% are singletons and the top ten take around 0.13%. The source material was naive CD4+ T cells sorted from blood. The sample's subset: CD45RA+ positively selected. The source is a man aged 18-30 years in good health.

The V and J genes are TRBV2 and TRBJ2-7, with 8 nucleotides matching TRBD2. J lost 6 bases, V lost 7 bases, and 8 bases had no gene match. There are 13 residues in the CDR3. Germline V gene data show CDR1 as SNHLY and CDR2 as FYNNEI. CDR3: CASKPGLVPEQYF. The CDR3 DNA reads TGTGCCAGCAAACCGGGACTAGTCCCCGAGCAGTACTTC.

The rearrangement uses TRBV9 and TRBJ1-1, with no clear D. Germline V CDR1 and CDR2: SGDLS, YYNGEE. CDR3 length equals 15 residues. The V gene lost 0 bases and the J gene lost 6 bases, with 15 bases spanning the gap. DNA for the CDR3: TGTGCCAGCAGCGTAGAAGGGTACAGAAAGGCTGAAGCTTTCTTT. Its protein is CASSVEGYRKAEAFF.

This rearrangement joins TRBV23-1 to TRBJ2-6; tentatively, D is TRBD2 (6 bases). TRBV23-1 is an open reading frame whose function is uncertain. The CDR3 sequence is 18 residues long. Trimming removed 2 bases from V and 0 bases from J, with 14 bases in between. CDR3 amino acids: CASSQPGLRPSGANVLTF. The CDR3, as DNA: TGCGCCAGCAGTCAACCGGGACTCCGCCCCTCTGGGGCCAACGTCCTGACTTTC.

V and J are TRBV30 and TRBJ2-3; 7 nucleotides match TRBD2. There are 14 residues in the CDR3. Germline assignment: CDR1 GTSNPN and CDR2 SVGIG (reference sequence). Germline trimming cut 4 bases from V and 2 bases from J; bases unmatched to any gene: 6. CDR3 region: CAWKAAGPTDTQYF. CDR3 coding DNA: TGTGCCTGGAAGGCAGCGGGACCCACAGATACGCAGTATTTT.

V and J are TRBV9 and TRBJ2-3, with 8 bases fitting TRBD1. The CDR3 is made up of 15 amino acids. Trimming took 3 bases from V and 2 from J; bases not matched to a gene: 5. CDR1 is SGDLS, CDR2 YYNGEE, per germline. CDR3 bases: TGTGCCAGCAGCGCCGGGGGACAGGCCACAGATACGCAGTATTTT. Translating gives CASSAGGQATDTQYF.

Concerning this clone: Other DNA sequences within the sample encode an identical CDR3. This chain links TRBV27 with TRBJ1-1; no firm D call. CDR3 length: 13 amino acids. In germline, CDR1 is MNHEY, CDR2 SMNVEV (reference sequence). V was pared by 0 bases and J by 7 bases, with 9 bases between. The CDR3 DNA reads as TGTGCCAGCAGTTTATCGCAAGGAAGTGAAGCTTTCTTT. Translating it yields CASSLSQGSEAFF.

The CDR3: CASSLAGAQYEQYF. CDR3 sequence (DNA): TGTGCCAGCAGCTTAGCGGGGGCCCAATACGAGCAGTACTTC. V and J are TRBV11-2 and TRBJ2-7; D tentatively fits TRBD1 or TRBD2 (6 bases each). The V end lost 1 base, the J end lost 4 bases, and 11 bases lay between the germline ends. CDR3 length: 14 residues. Germline V gene sequence: CDR1 SGHAT, CDR2 FQNNGV.

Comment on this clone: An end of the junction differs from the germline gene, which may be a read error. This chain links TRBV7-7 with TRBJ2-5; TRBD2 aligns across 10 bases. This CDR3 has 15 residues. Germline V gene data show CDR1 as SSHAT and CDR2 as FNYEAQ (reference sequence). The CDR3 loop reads CASSVLAGVRETQYF. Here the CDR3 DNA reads TGTGCTAGCAGCGTCCTAGCGGGAGTACGGGAGACCCAGTACTTC.

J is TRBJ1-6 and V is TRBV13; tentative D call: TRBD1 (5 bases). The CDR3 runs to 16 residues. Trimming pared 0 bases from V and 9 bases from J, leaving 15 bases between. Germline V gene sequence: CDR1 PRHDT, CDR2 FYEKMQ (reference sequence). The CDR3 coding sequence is TGTGCCAGCAGCTTAGGCCTTAAAGGGGCTGGTTCACCCCTCCACTTT. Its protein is CASSLGLKGAGSPLHF.

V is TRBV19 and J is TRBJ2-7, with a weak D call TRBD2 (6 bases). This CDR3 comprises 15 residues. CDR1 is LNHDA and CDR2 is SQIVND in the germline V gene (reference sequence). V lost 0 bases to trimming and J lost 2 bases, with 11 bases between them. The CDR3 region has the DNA TGTGCCAGTAGTATAGATGGGGGGTCAACCTACGAGCAGTACTTC. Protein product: CASSIDGGSTYEQYF.

DNA for the CDR3: TGTGCCAGCAGTGCCAGGGGACTAGCGGGAGGGAATGAGCAGTTCTTC. Translation: CASSARGLAGGNEQFF. The genes are TRBV6-1 and TRBJ2-1; TRBD2 aligns across 16 bases. Germline V CDR1 and CDR2: MNHNS, SASEGT. After removal of 4 bases from V and 7 bases from J, the junction contained 4 bases not matched to a gene. CDR3 length equals 16 residues.

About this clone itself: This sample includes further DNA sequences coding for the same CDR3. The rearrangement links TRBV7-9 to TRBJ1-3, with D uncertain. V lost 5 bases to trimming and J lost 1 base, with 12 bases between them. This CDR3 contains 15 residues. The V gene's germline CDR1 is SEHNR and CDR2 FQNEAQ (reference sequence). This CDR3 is CASSLARGSGNTIYF. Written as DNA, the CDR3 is TGTGCCAGCAGCCTTGCCCGAGGGTCTGGAAACACCATATATTTT.

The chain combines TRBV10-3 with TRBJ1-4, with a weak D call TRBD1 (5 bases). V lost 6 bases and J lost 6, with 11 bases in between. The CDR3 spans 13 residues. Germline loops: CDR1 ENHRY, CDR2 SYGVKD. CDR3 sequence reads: CAISQGGDEKLFF. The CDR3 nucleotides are TGTGCCATCAGCCAGGGTGGGGATGAAAAACTGTTTTTT.

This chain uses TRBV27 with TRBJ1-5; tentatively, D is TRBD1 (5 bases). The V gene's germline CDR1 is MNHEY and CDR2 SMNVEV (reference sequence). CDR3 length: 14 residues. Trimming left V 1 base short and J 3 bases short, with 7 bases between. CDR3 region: CASSLWGTNQPQHF. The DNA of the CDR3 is TGTGCCAGCAGTTTATGGGGGACCAATCAGCCCCAGCATTTT.

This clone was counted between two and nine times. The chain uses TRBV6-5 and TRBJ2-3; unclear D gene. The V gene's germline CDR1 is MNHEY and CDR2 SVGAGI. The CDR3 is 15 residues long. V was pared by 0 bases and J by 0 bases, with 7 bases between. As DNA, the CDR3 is TGTGCCAGCAGTTACTCTGCTGATAGCACAGATACGCAGTATTTT. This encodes CASSYSADSTDTQYF.

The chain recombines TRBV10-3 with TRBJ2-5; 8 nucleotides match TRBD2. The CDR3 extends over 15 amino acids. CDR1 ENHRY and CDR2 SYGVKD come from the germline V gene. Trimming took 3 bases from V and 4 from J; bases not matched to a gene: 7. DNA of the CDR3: TGTGCCATCAGTGACGGTAGCGGGGTGGGAGAGACCCAGTACTTC. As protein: CAISDGSGVGETQYF.

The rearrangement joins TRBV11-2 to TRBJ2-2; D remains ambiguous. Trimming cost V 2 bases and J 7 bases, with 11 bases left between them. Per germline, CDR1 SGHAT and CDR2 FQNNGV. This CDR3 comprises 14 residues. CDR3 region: CASSLPPHRGELFF. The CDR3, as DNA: TGTGCCAGCAGCTTACCCCCCCACCGCGGGGAGCTGTTTTTT. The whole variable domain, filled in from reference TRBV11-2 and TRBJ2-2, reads EAGVAQSPRYKIIEKRQSVAFWCNPISGHATLYWYQQILGQGPKLLIQFQNNGVVDDSQLPKDRFSAERLKGVDSTLKIQPAKLEDSAVYLCASSLPPHRGELFFGEGSRLTVL.

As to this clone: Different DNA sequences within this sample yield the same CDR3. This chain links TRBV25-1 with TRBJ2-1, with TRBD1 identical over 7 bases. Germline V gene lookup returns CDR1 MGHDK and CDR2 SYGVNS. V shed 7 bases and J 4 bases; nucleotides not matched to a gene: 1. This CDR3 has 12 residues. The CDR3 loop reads CASTRGYNEQFF. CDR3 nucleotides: TGTGCCAGCACCAGGGGGTACAATGAGCAGTTCTTC. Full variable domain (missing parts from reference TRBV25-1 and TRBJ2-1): EADIYQTPRYLVIGTGKKITLECSQTMGHDKMYWYQQDPGMELHLIHYSYGVNSTEKGDLSSESTVSRIRTEHFPLTLESARPSHTSQYLCASTRGYNEQFFGPGTRLTVL.

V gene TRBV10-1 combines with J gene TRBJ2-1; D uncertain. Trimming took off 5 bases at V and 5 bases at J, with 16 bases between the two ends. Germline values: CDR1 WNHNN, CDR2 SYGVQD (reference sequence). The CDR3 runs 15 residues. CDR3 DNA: TGCGCCAGCAGTCCCGCGTATACTTCAAACAATGAGCAGTTCTTC. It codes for CASSPAYTSNNEQFF.

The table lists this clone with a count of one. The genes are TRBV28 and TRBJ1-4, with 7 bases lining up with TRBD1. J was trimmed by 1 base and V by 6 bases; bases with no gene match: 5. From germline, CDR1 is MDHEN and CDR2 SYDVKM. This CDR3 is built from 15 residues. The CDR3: CASSRRDRTNEKLFF. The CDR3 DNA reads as TGTGCCAGCAGCCGCCGGGACAGAACTAATGAAAAACTGTTTTTT. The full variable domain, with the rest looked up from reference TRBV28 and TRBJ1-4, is DVKVTQSSRYLVKRTGEKVFLECVQDMDHENMFWYRQDPGLGLRLIYFSYDVKMKEKGDIPEGYSVSREKKERFSLILESASTNQTSMYLCASSRRDRTNEKLFFGSGTQLSVL.